The 28 T cell receptor beta chains reported below all come from one sample, sequenced in a study of T cells in Graves' hyperthyroidism and ophthalmopathy (dated by TCRdb to between 2017 and 2020). Receptor amplification or capture employed multiplex PCR. Data came from an Illumina HiSeq 2000. The TCR beta CDR3 regions were amplified from the RNA transcripts. A first-round RT-PCR of the TCR CDR3 used the HTBI primer set with the Qiagen OneStep RT-PCR kit. TCRdb trimmed the raw reads at Q25, called clones with MiXCR and kept productive beta chains. Every distinct CDR3 protein forms one entry, paired with its most common genes and DNA. Across this sample there are around 420,000 distinct CDR3 sequences, with 12% to 15% seen only once. The ten biggest clones cover about 5% of the sample. Sequenced input: blood. The receptors were gathered from a woman between 18 and 30 years old with Graves' hyperthyroidism.

This clonotype has a count of ten or more. The rearrangement links TRBV12-3 or TRBV12-4 to TRBJ1-2, with D possibly matching TRBD1 (6 bases). This CDR3 comprises 13 residues. Trimming stripped 5 bases from V and 3 bases from J, with 10 bases between. The CDR3 DNA follows: TGTGCCAGCAGTCAACAGGGATACTATGGCTACACCTTC. Translated, it gives CASSQQGYYGYTF.

This clonotype was counted a few times. The J gene is TRBJ1-2, the V gene TRBV5-6; weak D call: TRBD1 (5 bases). This CDR3 contains 15 residues. The V gene lost 2 bases and the J gene lost 1 base, with 12 bases spanning the gap. Germline V CDR1 and CDR2: SGHDT, YYEEEE. This CDR3 is CASSLLTQDNYGYTF. Here the CDR3 DNA reads TGTGCCAGCAGCTTATTAACACAGGATAACTATGGCTACACCTTC. Together with reference TRBV5-6 and TRBJ1-2, the CDR3 gives the full variable domain: DAGVTQSPTHLIKTRGQQVTLRCSPKSGHDTVSWYQQALGQGPQFIFQYYEEEERQRGNFPDRFSGHQFPNYSSELNVNALLLGDSALYLCASSLLTQDNYGYTFGSGTRLTVV.

Many counts were recorded for this clonotype. J is TRBJ2-1 and V is TRBV5-1; 9 nucleotides match TRBD1. V gave up 4 bases and J gave up 6 bases; unmatched junction bases: 8. CDR3 length: 15 residues. Germline-derived CDR1 and CDR2 are SGHRS and YFSETQ. CDR3: CASSPDRGWVNEQFF. The CDR3 DNA follows: TGCGCCAGCAGCCCGGACAGGGGATGGGTCAATGAGCAGTTCTTC.

The sample holds one count of this clonotype. The chain carries TRBV15 and TRBJ2-5; possibly TRBD2 for D (6 bases). V was shortened by 6 bases and J by 4 bases, with 12 bases between the two germline ends. The germline V gene encodes CDR1 LNHNV and CDR2 YYDKDF (reference sequence). This CDR3 is built from 13 residues. This CDR3 reads CATRGLGGETQYF. CDR3 sequence (DNA): TGTGCCACCAGGGGACTTGGTGGAGAGACCCAGTACTTC.

The chain joins TRBV5-6 to TRBJ1-5, with a possible D match to TRBD1 (5 bases). This CDR3 has 14 residues. Germline CDR1 and CDR2: SGHDT and YYEEEE. The germline V and J ends were trimmed by 4 bases and 6 bases, with 14 bases remaining between them. The CDR3: CASSQGFGSQPQHF. The CDR3 DNA reads TGTGCCAGCAGCCAGGGTTTCGGGAGTCAGCCCCAGCATTTT.

There are many counts of this clonotype. The chain uses TRBV7-9 and TRBJ2-5; D may correspond to TRBD1 or TRBD2 (5 bases each). The CDR3 contains 14 residues. The V and J ends lost 3 bases and 4 bases respectively, with 12 bases between them. Germline lookup yields CDR1 SEHNR and CDR2 FQNEAQ (reference sequence). The CDR3 here is CASSFRDVRETQYF. The CDR3 bases are TGTGCCAGCAGCTTCCGGGACGTGAGAGAGACCCAGTACTTC.

The J gene is TRBJ2-3, the V gene TRBV3-1; the D is unclear. V lost 4 bases and J 3 bases, leaving 14 bases between the germline ends. This CDR3 is 15 amino acids long. Germline V CDR1 and CDR2: LGHDT, YNNKEL (reference sequence). The CDR3 nucleotides are TGTGCCAGCAGCCCAATACGGCAACCGACAGATACGCAGTATTTT. This gives the protein CASSPIRQPTDTQYF.

This chain uses TRBV5-6 with TRBJ1-2, with 7 nucleotides matching TRBD1. Germline V gene data show CDR1 as SGHDT and CDR2 as YYEEEE. Trimming at V came to 7 bases and at J to 1 base, leaving 10 bases not matched to a gene. There are 15 residues in the CDR3. The CDR3 DNA reads as TGTGCCAGCGGAGGACAGGCCGCGTTTAACTATGGCTACACCTTC. As protein: CASGGQAAFNYGYTF.

This clonotype was picked up many times. The chain links TRBV27 to TRBJ2-7; perhaps D is TRBD1 or TRBD2 (5 bases each). Per germline, CDR1 MNHEY and CDR2 SMNVEV (reference sequence). The CDR3 sequence is 13 residues long. Trimming shortened V by 6 bases and J by 4 bases, and 13 bases separated the two germline ends. Here the CDR3 reads CASSLSEGYEQYF. Written as DNA, the CDR3 is TGTGCCAGCAGCCTCTCAGAGGGGTACGAGCAGTACTTC.

This clonotype occurred many times. This rearrangement joins TRBV20-1 to TRBJ2-3; D is unresolved. V lost 7 bases and J 4 bases, leaving 9 bases between the germline ends. Per the germline V gene, CDR1 is DFQATT and CDR2 is SNEGSKA (reference sequence). CDR3 length: 11 residues. CDR3 protein: CSVTGPDTQYF. CDR3 nucleotides: TGCAGTGTGACCGGGCCAGATACGCAGTATTTT.

This clonotype was found a few times. This rearrangement joins TRBV20-1 to TRBJ2-7; 9 bases are shared with TRBD1. Trimming removed 0 bases from V and 3 bases from J; junction bases left unmatched: 12. CDR1 is DFQATT, CDR2 SNEGSKA, per germline (reference sequence). The CDR3 spans 17 residues. This CDR3 reads CSARDPGQGAGSYEQYF. CDR3 sequence (DNA): TGCAGTGCTAGAGACCCGGGACAGGGAGCGGGAAGCTACGAGCAGTACTTC.

This clonotype came up a few times. This chain joins TRBV7-2 and TRBJ1-5, with no clear D. V was pared by 3 bases and J by 2 bases, with 11 bases between. CDR1 and CDR2 (germline): SGHTA, FQGNSA. The CDR3 contains 15 residues. Here the CDR3 DNA reads TGTGCCAGCAGCTTCCCCGGGGATCGCAATCAGCCCCAGCATTTT. Its translation: CASSFPGDRNQPQHF.

The sample holds many counts of this clonotype. This chain links TRBV6-4 with TRBJ1-5; D uncertain. Germline-derived CDR1 and CDR2 are MRHNA and SNTAGT. This CDR3 spans 12 amino acids. V was cut by 0 bases and J by 9 bases, with 6 bases left in between. CDR3 sequence: CASSDSGGPQHF. For the CDR3, the DNA is TGTGCCAGCAGTGACTCGGGAGGGCCCCAGCATTTT.

This chain connects TRBV20-1 to TRBJ2-1; 10 bases line up with TRBD2. The junction had 6 bases not matched to a gene; V was cut back by 3 bases and J by 7 bases. Germline V lookup: CDR1 DFQATT, CDR2 SNEGSKA (reference sequence). This CDR3 contains 14 residues. CDR3 in amino acids: CSARLAGVGNEQFF. The CDR3 nucleotides are TGCAGTGCTAGGCTAGCGGGAGTTGGTAATGAGCAGTTCTTC.

Many counts were recorded for this clonotype. This chain uses TRBV11-2 with TRBJ2-5; TRBD2 is a possible D gene (7 bases). Germline values: CDR1 SGHAT, CDR2 FQNNGV. V was shortened by 5 bases and J by 5 bases, with 18 bases between the two germline ends. The CDR3 has 15 amino acids. CDR3 loop: CASSDRGGDRETQYF. In DNA form, the CDR3 reads TGTGCCAGCAGCGACAGAGGGGGGGATAGGGAGACCCAGTACTTC.

This clonotype was seen repeatedly, ten times or more. The gene calls are TRBV20-1 and TRBJ1-1, with a possible D match to TRBD1 (5 bases). This CDR3 comprises 13 residues. Trimming pared 5 bases from V and 3 bases from J, leaving 13 bases between. CDR1 is DFQATT and CDR2 is SNEGSKA in the germline V gene (reference sequence). The CDR3 region has the DNA TGCAGTGCTTCGACAGAGAGGGACACTGAAGCTTTCTTT. Its protein product is CSASTERDTEAFF.

V usage is TRBV18 and J usage is TRBJ1-5; D unclear. The germline V gene encodes CDR1 KGHSH and CDR2 LQKENI. CDR3 length equals 13 residues. V gave up 3 bases and J gave up 7 bases, with 10 bases separating them. The CDR3 is CASSPSPEQPQHF. Here the CDR3 DNA reads TGTGCCAGCTCACCTAGTCCTGAACAGCCCCAGCATTTT.

A note on this clonotype: The junction and the germline gene differ at one end; a read error may be behind it. The chain carries TRBV11-2 and TRBJ1-1; maybe TRBD1 (5 bases). Germline V gene data show CDR1 as SGHAT and CDR2 as FQNNGV. The CDR3 spans 15 residues. For the CDR3, the DNA is TGTGCCAGCAGCCCAACTAGGGGAAGGAACACTGTAGCTTTCTTT. Amino acid sequence: CASSPTRGRNTVAFF.

This clonotype has a handful of counts. This chain links TRBV24-1 with TRBJ2-1; 7 bases match TRBD2. Germline CDR1 KGHDR, CDR2 SFDVKD. This CDR3 region has 17 residues. V lost 2 bases, J lost 4 bases, and 10 bases stayed unmatched. In DNA, the CDR3 is TGTGCCACCAGTGATTCAAGGGCGGGAGAGGGGTACAATGAGCAGTTCTTC. It yields the protein CATSDSRAGEGYNEQFF.

This clonotype was seen ten or more times. The J gene is TRBJ2-1, the V gene TRBV7-3; 7 nucleotides line up with TRBD2. CDR1 is SGHTA and CDR2 is FQGTGA in the germline V gene. Unmatched junction bases numbered 4, after V lost 4 bases and J lost 4 bases. The CDR3 consists of 14 residues. The CDR3 reads CASSSVAGYNEQFF. The CDR3, as DNA: TGTGCCAGCAGCTCGGTAGCGGGTTACAATGAGCAGTTCTTC. Full variable domain (remainder filled in from reference TRBV7-3 and TRBJ2-1): GAGVSQTPSNKVTEKGKYVELRCDPISGHTALYWYRQSLGQGPEFLIYFQGTGAADDSGLPNDRFFAVRPEGSVSTLKIQRTERGDSAVYLCASSSVAGYNEQFFGPGTRLTVL.

In its sample, this clonotype was seen many times. This chain connects TRBV28 to TRBJ2-7, with D maybe TRBD1 (6 bases). The CDR3 consists of 14 residues. In germline, CDR1 is MDHEN, CDR2 SYDVKM. V lost 3 bases and J lost 3, with 12 bases in between. CDR3 nucleotides: TGTGCCAGCAGTTTCATCGGGACAAACTACGAGCAGTACTTC. It translates to CASSFIGTNYEQYF. The variable domain in full, completed from reference TRBV28 and TRBJ2-7, reads DVKVTQSSRYLVKRTGEKVFLECVQDMDHENMFWYRQDPGLGLRLIYFSYDVKMKEKGDIPEGYSVSREKKERFSLILESASTNQTSMYLCASSFIGTNYEQYFGPGTRLTVT.

Details on this clonotype: With a much larger clone just one base away, this may be a read error. The rearrangement links TRBV2 to TRBJ2-4, with no clear D. Germline CDR1 and CDR2: SNHLY and FYNNEI. Trimming took 7 bases from V and 3 from J, leaving 10 bases between them. The CDR3 extends over 13 amino acids. The CDR3 nucleotides are TGTGCCAGCAAGAATGAGGTCAAAAACATTCAGTACTTC. Protein: CASKNEVKNIQYF. The variable domain in full, with the rest retrieved from reference TRBV2 and TRBJ2-4, is EPEVTQTPSHQVTQMGQEVILRCVPISNHLYFYWYRQILGQKVEFLVSFYNNEISEKSEIFDDQFSVERPDGSNFTLKIRSTKLEDSAMYFCASKNEVKNIQYFGAGTRLSVL.

This clonotype was counted ten times or more. V gene TRBV7-9 combines with J gene TRBJ1-2, with 7 bases that match TRBD1. With V trimmed by 5 bases and J by 5 bases, 8 bases remained unmatched. The CDR3 is 14 amino acids. CDR1 SEHNR and CDR2 FQNEAQ come from the germline V gene (reference sequence). The CDR3: CASSPGQVFYGYTF. DNA of the CDR3: TGTGCCAGCAGCCCAGGACAGGTTTTTTATGGCTACACCTTC.

This chain uses TRBV28 with TRBJ2-5; D not certain. The CDR3 runs 12 residues. Trimming cost V 10 bases and J 2 bases, with 11 bases left between them. Germline CDR1 is MDHEN and CDR2 is SYDVKM. CDR3 in amino acids: CATSVTQETQYF. The CDR3 bases are TGTGCCACCTCTGTGACGCAAGAGACCCAGTACTTC.

This clonotype was counted between two and nine times. In nucleotides, the CDR3 is TGTGCCAGCAGCCCGATCGGGGGATTGTACGGAAACACCATATATTTT. Translated, it gives CASSPIGGLYGNTIYF. The J gene is TRBJ1-3, the V gene TRBV14, with a tentative D call TRBD1 (5 bases). The length of the CDR3 is 16 residues. Germline CDR1 and CDR2: SGHDN and FVKESK. Trimming removed 4 bases from V and 4 bases from J, with 17 bases in between.

V is TRBV13 and J is TRBJ2-5, with D perhaps matching TRBD2 (6 bases). Trimming cost V 0 bases and J 7 bases, with 21 bases left between them. The CDR3 is 17 amino acids. Germline lookup yields CDR1 PRHDT and CDR2 FYEKMQ (reference sequence). CDR3 nucleotides: TGTGCCAGCAGCTTAGGCCTGGGGAGGAGCCAAGGGAGGACCCAGTACTTC. It yields the protein CASSLGLGRSQGRTQYF. Using reference TRBV13 and TRBJ2-5 for the parts outside the CDR3, the full variable domain is AAGVIQSPRHLIKEKRETATLKCYPIPRHDTVYWYQQGPGQDPQFLISFYEKMQSDKGSIPDRFSAQQFSDYHSELNMSSLELGDSALYFCASSLGLGRSQGRTQYFGPGTRLLVL.

The CDR3 nucleotides read TGTGCCAGCAGCCCAGGGCTAGCGGGGGATTACAATGAGCAGTTCTTC. It translates to CASSPGLAGDYNEQFF. The genes are TRBV4-2 and TRBJ2-1, with 10 bases matching TRBD2. The ends lost 4 bases at V and 4 bases at J; junction bases unmatched: 7. Germline V gene lookup returns CDR1 LGHNA and CDR2 YNFKEQ. CDR3 length equals 16 residues.

The rearrangement uses TRBV10-3 and TRBJ1-4, with 10 bases fitting TRBD1. The CDR3 length is 16 residues. Trimming at V came to 3 bases and at J to 3 bases, leaving 4 bases not matched to a gene. Per the germline V gene, CDR1 is ENHRY and CDR2 is SYGVKD. Here the CDR3 reads CAISDPGQGPNEKLFF. Written as DNA, the CDR3 is TGTGCCATCAGTGATCCGGGACAGGGGCCTAATGAAAAACTGTTTTTT.